This T cell receptor (beta chain) was profiled in a study of T cells in narcolepsy. Whole-study context: Healthy controls were enrolled alongside patients with narcolepsy type 1 or type 2.

The CDR3 runs to 16 residues. Germline V lookup: CDR1 MNHEY, CDR2 SMNVEV (reference sequence). Trimming took off 3 bases at V and 4 bases at J, with 18 bases between the two ends. The assay was immunoSEQ multiplex PCR, and TCRdb's table has in-frame clones only and misses some. Of 37,000 or so clones in the sample, about 85% were seen once. Worth noting for this clone: The antigen remains undetermined.

Points from the study as a whole: Blood of same and different patients, but not healthy controls, reportedly held recurring autoreactive clonotypes. Same-patient CSF and blood CD4+ T cell clonotypes included HCRT-specific and TRIB2-specific autoreactive ones.

Sequenced input: CD45RA- memory CD4+ T cells from PBMCs. The receptor comes from a human donor with narcolepsy. This sequence joins TRBV27 and TRBJ1-2; weak D call: TRBD1 (6 bases). CDR3 region: CASSLSYTGTSYGYTF. The CDR3 nucleotides are TGTGCCAGCAGTTTGTCCTATACCGGGACAAGCTATGGCTACACCTTC.